A single TCR beta chain is shown here with its context. Antigen unknown. The second PCR ran roughly 7 to 11 cycles with a sample-barcoded 5' primer and J-beta primers. TCRdb called the 5' RACE reads again in MiXCR, with one record for every CDR3 protein. In the table there are roughly 1.9 million distinct CDR3 sequences, about two fifths of which are singletons. This sample was taken from a study of blood T cells in healthy people across ages. The authors drew around 9.4 milliliters of peripheral blood from each donor. General study points: Greater diversity and more naive CD4+ cells were seen in long-lived donors than in aged donors.

The sequence derives from a human donor in good health. Sequencing used blood.

Here the CDR3 DNA reads TGTGCCAGCAGCACCCGGGGGCGTCATGGCTACACCTTC. This gives the protein CASSTRGRHGYTF. The chain has TRBV7-2 and TRBJ1-2; possibly TRBD1 for D (6 bases). V was pared by 5 bases and J by 6 bases, with 13 bases between. The germline gives CDR1 SGHTA, CDR2 FQGNSA. The CDR3 is 13 amino acids.